Below, 20 T cell receptor beta chains from the same sample are listed, as sequenced in a study of pediatric ulcerative colitis. The data were produced by immunoSEQ multiplex PCR, yet TCRdb's version contains in-frame clones alone and is incomplete. The table shows about 15,000 clones, with 85% to 90% occurring only once. Sequences were obtained from blood. Every receptor here comes from a boy aged 5-17 years with moderate ulcerative colitis.

The V gene is TRBV7-2, the J gene TRBJ2-3; TRBD2 agrees at 7 bases. Germline assignment: CDR1 SGHTA and CDR2 FQGNSA. CDR3 length equals 16 residues. With 5 bases clipped from V and 5 bases from J, the junction kept 13 bases outside the gene matches. CDR3 in amino acids: CASSPLDGGRGDTQYF. Written as DNA, the CDR3 is TGTGCCAGCAGCCCGCTCGACGGAGGGAGGGGAGATACGCAGTATTTT.

J is TRBJ2-3 and V is TRBV28; D perhaps matches TRBD2 (7 bases). This CDR3 region has 15 residues. V was clipped by 2 bases and J by 6 bases, with 15 bases between them. CDR1 is MDHEN and CDR2 is SYDVKM in the germline V gene. The CDR3 DNA is TGTGCCAGCAGTTTAGGGGGGGGGCAAATGGATACGCAGTATTTT. It codes for CASSLGGGQMDTQYF.

The chain links TRBV6-1 to TRBJ1-5, with TRBD1 as a possible D gene (5 bases). The CDR3 length is 15 residues. The germline gives CDR1 MNHNS, CDR2 SASEGT. V was pared by 0 bases and J by 7 bases, with 13 bases between. DNA for the CDR3: TGTGCCAGCAGTGAAGCGCAGGGTTTCGGGCAGCCCCAGCATTTT. Protein sequence: CASSEAQGFGQPQHF.

The rearrangement links TRBV28 to TRBJ2-1; possibly TRBD2 for D (6 bases). The V end lost 5 bases, the J end lost 1 base, and 9 bases lay between the germline ends. Germline V gene data show CDR1 as MDHEN and CDR2 as SYDVKM. This CDR3 region has 14 residues. The CDR3 DNA sequence: TGTGCCAGCAGTCCCGGGGGATCCTACAATGAGCAGTTCTTC. This encodes CASSPGGSYNEQFF.

The chain is built from TRBV5-8 and TRBJ1-5; D may be TRBD1 (6 bases). The length of the CDR3 is 15 residues. Germline CDR1 and CDR2: SGHTS and YDEGEE. Trimming shortened V by 2 bases and J by 3 bases, and 12 bases separated the two germline ends. CDR3 loop: CASSLGQQFNQPQHF. CDR3 coding DNA: TGTGCCAGCAGCTTAGGACAGCAGTTCAATCAGCCCCAGCATTTT.

The gene calls are TRBV19 and TRBJ2-1; TRBD2 aligns across 9 bases. Germline trimming cut 1 base from V and 7 bases from J; bases unmatched to any gene: 5. CDR1 is LNHDA, CDR2 SQIVND, per germline (reference sequence). The CDR3 is 15 amino acids. The CDR3 sequence: CASSIGPGLANEQFF. In nucleotides, the CDR3 is TGTGCCAGTAGTATAGGACCGGGACTAGCAAATGAGCAGTTCTTC.

The chain joins TRBV4-2 to TRBJ2-1; D possibly corresponds to TRBD2 (6 bases). Germline V gene sequence: CDR1 LGHNA, CDR2 YNFKEQ. The V gene lost 1 base and the J gene lost 0 bases, with 22 bases spanning the gap. The CDR3 contains 20 residues. CDR3 nucleotides: TGTGCCAGCAGCCAAGTATATCCCCTCCCCCTAGCGAGCTCCTACAATGAGCAGTTCTTC. Its translation is CASSQVYPLPLASSYNEQFF.

About this clone: Compared with germline, one end of the junction differs, possibly owing to a read error. The CDR3 region is CASSIGSHPSYDEQFF. The CDR3 nucleotides are TGTGCCAGTAGTATAGGCTCCCACCCCTCCTACGATGAGCAGTTCTTC. The chain uses TRBV19 and TRBJ2-1; unclear D gene. This CDR3 contains 16 residues. Germline V gene data show CDR1 as LNHDA and CDR2 as SQIVND (reference sequence).

This clone came up once. The chain joins TRBV6-5 to TRBJ2-3; TRBD2 might be the D (6 bases). CDR1 and CDR2 (germline): MNHEY, SVGAGI. The CDR3 totals 13 residues. Trimming shortened V by 6 bases and J by 4 bases, and 11 bases separated the two germline ends. CDR3 residues: CASSGTSSDTQYF. As DNA, the CDR3 is TGTGCCAGCAGCGGGACTTCGTCAGATACGCAGTATTTT.

V and J are TRBV11-3 and TRBJ2-2; 7 bases are a match to TRBD2. The CDR3 has 15 amino acids. The germline V gene encodes CDR1 SGHNT and CDR2 YENEEA. The J segment lost 7 bases and the V segment lost 5 bases, leaving 10 bases of the junction unmatched. The CDR3 reads CASSVMGGEGGELFF. As DNA, the CDR3 is TGTGCCAGCAGCGTAATGGGAGGGGAAGGCGGGGAGCTGTTTTTT.

The rearrangement joins TRBV6-5 to TRBJ2-7; TRBD1 aligns across 9 bases. Germline-derived CDR1 and CDR2 are MNHEY and SVGAGI. V was pared by 6 bases and J by 3 bases, with 3 bases of the junction left unmatched. The CDR3 consists of 13 residues. The CDR3 sequence: CASRLTGGYEQYF. The DNA for the CDR3 is TGTGCCAGCAGGCTGACAGGGGGCTACGAGCAGTACTTC.

The chain links TRBV28 to TRBJ1-4, with a possible D match to TRBD1 (6 bases). Germline V gene data show CDR1 as MDHEN and CDR2 as SYDVKM. Trimming stripped 2 bases from V and 11 bases from J, with 24 bases between. The CDR3 runs 17 residues. The CDR3 reads CASSLNVLAQGIGKLFF. The DNA for the CDR3 is TGTGCCAGCAGTTTAAATGTGTTGGCACAGGGAATCGGGAAACTGTTTTTT.

The CDR3 DNA is TGTGCCAGTACCGCCCTATGGCAAAATTCACCCCTCCACTTT. Its protein is CASTALWQNSPLHF. This chain joins TRBV19 and TRBJ1-6, with D uncertain. The CDR3 runs 14 residues. V lost 7 bases, J lost 7 bases, and 14 bases lay in between. Germline V lookup: CDR1 LNHDA, CDR2 SQIVND (reference sequence).

V gene TRBV4-1 combines with J gene TRBJ2-7, with 9 bases aligning to TRBD1. The junction had 3 bases not matched to a gene; V was cut back by 3 bases and J by 0 bases. Germline V gives CDR1 MGHRA, CDR2 YSYEKL. The CDR3 consists of 15 residues. The CDR3 region is CASSQRTGVSYEQYF. In nucleotides, the CDR3 is TGCGCCAGCAGCCAGAGGACAGGGGTCTCCTACGAGCAGTACTTC.

V is TRBV5-6 and J is TRBJ2-1, with D unresolved. Per germline, CDR1 SGHDT and CDR2 YYEEEE. Trimming took off 8 bases at V and 4 bases at J, with 10 bases between the two ends. The CDR3 loop spans 12 amino acids. CDR3 sequence reads: CASSNYYNEQFF. CDR3 DNA: TGTGCCAGTTCCAACTATTACAATGAGCAGTTCTTC.

J is TRBJ1-2 and V is TRBV28; 8 bases agree with TRBD1. Trimming took 9 bases from V and 4 from J; bases not matched to a gene: 7. The CDR3 consists of 13 residues. Germline V gives CDR1 MDHEN, CDR2 SYDVKM. In DNA form, the CDR3 reads TGTGCCAGTCACTCGGGACAGGCCTATGGCTACACCTTC. It yields the protein CASHSGQAYGYTF.

This chain joins TRBV19 and TRBJ1-5, with 10 positions matching TRBD1. CDR3 length equals 16 residues. Germline V gene sequence: CDR1 LNHDA, CDR2 SQIVND (reference sequence). V dropped 5 bases and J dropped 1; count of bases not matched to a gene: 5. In nucleotides, the CDR3 is TGTGCCAGTAGTTCCACGGGACAGGGGAGCAATCAGCCCCAGCATTTT. Protein: CASSSTGQGSNQPQHF.

The table lists this clone with a few counts. The chain is built from TRBV11-1 and TRBJ1-1; D ambiguous. Germline V gene data show CDR1 as SGHAT and CDR2 as FQDESV (reference sequence). V was pared by 1 base and J by 4 bases, with 7 bases between. This CDR3 is 13 amino acids long. The DNA of the CDR3 is TGTGCCAGCAGCTTAGACGTAGGCACTGAAGCTTTCTTT. This sequence encodes CASSLDVGTEAFF.

This rearrangement joins TRBV18 to TRBJ2-1; D perhaps matches TRBD2 (6 bases). Per germline, CDR1 KGHSH and CDR2 LQKENI. This CDR3 has 16 amino acids. The germline V and J ends were trimmed by 4 bases and 5 bases, with 18 bases remaining between them. The CDR3 bases are TGTGCCAGCTCACGGCAAACGGGGGACCTGCACAATGAGCAGTTCTTC. Translating it yields CASSRQTGDLHNEQFF.

The J gene is TRBJ1-2, the V gene TRBV9; a weak D match, TRBD1 (6 bases). In germline, CDR1 is SGDLS, CDR2 YYNGEE. This CDR3 contains 14 residues. V dropped 1 base and J dropped 8 bases, with 15 bases sitting between them. The CDR3 nucleotides are TGTGCCAGCAGCGTACTAGGGGGTACGGAGGGCTACACCTTC. Translating it yields CASSVLGGTEGYTF.